This T cell receptor beta chain was identified during a study of T cell repertoires in cytomegalovirus infection. About the research overall: CMV epitopes used comprised recently identified HLA-C-restricted ones and well-studied HLA-B-restricted ones. CMV infection together with matching HLA type was indicated by public TCR beta signatures. Findings and limits, study-wide: Accumulated public TCR beta family frequency recognized individuals carrying CMV together with the relevant HLA. In two of eight donors, the top clonotype was HLA-C-restricted CMV-specific.

A single record per CDR3 protein comes from TCRdb applying MiXCR to the reads. The profile shows about 740,000 distinct CDR3 sequences, roughly a third of them singletons. With regard to this clonotype: The antigen is unknown.

The germline V gene has CDR1 SGHTA and CDR2 FQGNSA. The CDR3 is made up of 15 amino acids. V gave up 5 bases and J gave up 5 bases; unmatched junction bases: 8. The TCR sequence derives from a human donor in good health (CMV status not recorded). Some clones in this sample may be carry-over from other donors' samples. J is TRBJ2-2 and V is TRBV7-2; 7 nucleotides match TRBD1. Source: cultured PBMCs, taken from culture after CMV antigen stimulation. The CDR3: CASSRTGWDTGELFF. As DNA, the CDR3 is TGTGCCAGCAGCAGGACAGGCTGGGATACCGGGGAGCTGTTTTTT.